Following are 24 T cell receptor beta chains from one sample sequenced in a study of T cell responses to AZD1222 COVID-19 vaccine. The table came from immunoSEQ multiplex PCR; TCRdb's copy has only in-frame clones and leaves some out. The sample has some 110,000 clones, 89% seen once; the top ten hold more than 4%. The starting material was peripheral blood, obtained on day 0 of AZD1222 vaccination. These receptors originate from an adult in good health.

The chain is built from TRBV30 and TRBJ2-1; no clear D gene. Germline lookup yields CDR1 GTSNPN and CDR2 SVGIG (reference sequence). The ends were cut back, 2 bases at V and 7 bases at J, with 9 bases in the middle. This CDR3 region has 12 residues. The CDR3 spells CAWSPDPNEQFF. In DNA form, the CDR3 reads TGTGCCTGGAGTCCTGACCCTAATGAGCAGTTCTTC.

The chain carries TRBV28 and TRBJ1-1; the D gene is possibly TRBD1 (5 bases). V was cut by 6 bases and J by 4 bases, with 12 bases left in between. Germline values: CDR1 MDHEN, CDR2 SYDVKM. This CDR3 spans 13 amino acids. The CDR3 region is CASRAGWATEAFF. DNA of the CDR3: TGTGCCAGCAGGGCAGGGTGGGCCACTGAAGCTTTCTTT.

This clone has only a few counts. The chain recombines TRBV2 with TRBJ1-3; the D gene is possibly TRBD1 (5 bases). The V end lost 8 bases, the J end lost 0 bases, and 14 bases lay between the germline ends. The CDR3 has 15 amino acids. Germline CDR1 and CDR2: SNHLY and FYNNEI. The CDR3 sequence is CASGKTANSGNTIYF. CDR3 sequence (DNA): TGTGCCAGCGGTAAGACAGCCAACTCTGGAAACACCATATATTTT. Combining the CDR3 with reference TRBV2 and TRBJ1-3 gives the whole variable domain EPEVTQTPSHQVTQMGQEVILRCVPISNHLYFYWYRQILGQKVEFLVSFYNNEISEKSEIFDDQFSVERPDGSNFTLKIRSTKLEDSAMYFCASGKTANSGNTIYFGEGSWLTVV.

The chain carries TRBV28 and TRBJ1-2, with no clear D. The CDR3 consists of 13 residues. V dropped 6 bases and J dropped 2 bases, with 10 bases sitting between them. Germline V gene lookup returns CDR1 MDHEN and CDR2 SYDVKM. The CDR3 here is CASRVRRNYGYTF. In nucleotides, the CDR3 is TGTGCCAGCAGAGTTCGGAGAAACTATGGCTACACCTTC.

The J gene is TRBJ1-1, the V gene TRBV11-1, with 9 bases matching TRBD1. Trimming took 1 base from V and 10 from J; bases not matched to a gene: 7. The CDR3 runs to 14 residues. Germline values: CDR1 SGHAT, CDR2 FQDESV (reference sequence). The CDR3 DNA is TGTGCCAGCAGCTTAGAGGGGACAGGGTTTGCAGCTTTCTTT. Amino acids: CASSLEGTGFAAFF.

The count of this clone is one. This rearrangement joins TRBV6-5 to TRBJ1-4; 9 nucleotides line up with TRBD1. The CDR3 loop spans 14 amino acids. The V and J ends lost 7 bases and 4 bases, in that order; junction bases with no gene match: 4. Germline-derived CDR1 and CDR2 are MNHEY and SVGAGI. Here the CDR3 DNA reads TGTGCCAGCATCCGGGACAGGGATAATGAAAAACTGTTTTTT. Residues: CASIRDRDNEKLFF.

The rearrangement uses TRBV27 and TRBJ1-5; weak D call: TRBD1 (6 bases). Germline V gives CDR1 MNHEY, CDR2 SMNVEV (reference sequence). V lost 5 bases to trimming and J lost 0 bases, with 32 bases between them. The CDR3 is 22 residues long. Here the CDR3 reads CASSPLVPKQGLYPYSNQPQHF. For the CDR3, the DNA is TGTGCCAGCAGTCCCTTGGTCCCCAAACAGGGTCTATACCCTTATAGCAATCAGCCCCAGCATTTT.

V is TRBV28 and J is TRBJ2-7, with D uncertain. V lost 2 bases and J lost 6, with 14 bases in between. The CDR3 spans 14 residues. Germline loops: CDR1 MDHEN, CDR2 SYDVKM. The CDR3 bases are TGTGCCAGCAGTTTAGACCTGGGTTTAGGCGAGCAGTACTTC. Translating it yields CASSLDLGLGEQYF.

This clone has a handful of counts. This chain uses TRBV2 with TRBJ1-2; D gene ambiguous. This CDR3 comprises 13 residues. Germline loops: CDR1 SNHLY, CDR2 FYNNEI. V was cut by 4 bases and J by 7 bases, with 13 bases left in between. CDR3 coding DNA: TGTGCCAGCAGTGGTGACGGGAGGAGTGGCTACACCTTC. Its protein product is CASSGDGRSGYTF. Looking up the rest from reference TRBV2 and TRBJ1-2 gives the full variable domain: EPEVTQTPSHQVTQMGQEVILRCVPISNHLYFYWYRQILGQKVEFLVSFYNNEISEKSEIFDDQFSVERPDGSNFTLKIRSTKLEDSAMYFCASSGDGRSGYTFGSGTRLTVV.

The chain is built from TRBV25-1 and TRBJ2-2; the D call may be TRBD1 or TRBD2 (5 bases each). The germline gives CDR1 MGHDK, CDR2 SYGVNS. The CDR3 consists of 14 residues. V lost 5 bases and J 6 bases, leaving 13 bases between the germline ends. In DNA, the CDR3 is TGTGCCAGCAGTCGTCTGAGGGGCGCCGGGGAGCTGTTTTTT. Translated, it gives CASSRLRGAGELFF.

V usage is TRBV5-1 and J usage is TRBJ2-3, with 7 bases aligning to TRBD1. The CDR3 has 16 amino acids. Germline CDR1 SGHRS, CDR2 YFSETQ. Germline trimming cut 6 bases from V and 1 base from J; bases unmatched to any gene: 11. The CDR3: CASTRGQIGGTDTQYF. The DNA of the CDR3 is TGCGCCAGCACTCGGGGACAGATTGGCGGCACAGATACGCAGTATTTT.

The rearrangement uses TRBV28 and TRBJ1-1, with a weak D call TRBD1 (5 bases). Deletions cut 5 bases from V and 5 bases from J, with 18 bases between. The CDR3 has 15 residues. Germline V gene data show CDR1 as MDHEN and CDR2 as SYDVKM. DNA for the CDR3: TGTGCCAGCAGTCCCTCGCGGGGGTTGAGGACTGAAGCTTTCTTT. As protein: CASSPSRGLRTEAFF.

V is TRBV28 and J is TRBJ1-5, with D maybe TRBD1 (5 bases). Germline V gene lookup returns CDR1 MDHEN and CDR2 SYDVKM. V was cut by 3 bases and J by 5 bases, with 11 bases left in between. CDR3 length: 14 amino acids. This CDR3 is CASSFIGADQPQHF. CDR3 coding DNA: TGTGCCAGCAGTTTTATCGGGGCCGATCAGCCCCAGCATTTT.

This sequence joins TRBV28 and TRBJ2-6; 9 nucleotides agree with TRBD1. There are 17 residues in the CDR3. CDR1 and CDR2 (germline): MDHEN, SYDVKM. Trimming removed 8 bases from V and 2 bases from J; junction bases left unmatched: 10. CDR3 in amino acids: CASCPTGGFPGANVLTF. CDR3 DNA sequence: TGTGCCAGCTGCCCGACAGGGGGGTTCCCTGGGGCCAACGTCCTGACTTTC.

The chain carries TRBV5-1 and TRBJ2-2; D is unresolved. Germline CDR1 SGHRS, CDR2 YFSETQ. The CDR3 runs 12 residues. V gave up 4 bases and J gave up 0 bases, with 1 base separating them. CDR3 bases: TGCGCCAGCAGCCCGAACACCGGGGAGCTGTTTTTT. Translation gives CASSPNTGELFF.

The chain employs TRBV11-3 and TRBJ1-6; unclear D gene. Germline values: CDR1 SGHNT, CDR2 YENEEA. V lost 2 bases, J lost 7 bases, and 15 bases lay in between. The CDR3 loop spans 16 amino acids. CDR3 DNA: TGTGCCAGCAGCTTACCCCGTTCACAAGTAAATTCACCCCTCCACTTT. This encodes CASSLPRSQVNSPLHF.

This chain connects TRBV29-1 to TRBJ2-1; 9 nucleotides line up with TRBD1. V gave up 7 bases and J gave up 6 bases; unmatched junction bases: 7. CDR1 SQVTM and CDR2 ANQGSEA come from the germline V gene. CDR3 size: 13 residues. The CDR3 protein is CSAKGTGINEQFF. The CDR3 DNA sequence: TGCAGCGCCAAAGGGACAGGGATCAATGAGCAGTTCTTC.

The V and J genes are TRBV7-9 and TRBJ1-6; 7 bases are shared with TRBD1. This CDR3 region has 15 residues. The V gene's germline CDR1 is SEHNR and CDR2 FQNEAQ (reference sequence). Trimming cost V 5 bases and J 7 bases; bases outside gene matches: 8. The CDR3 is CASSLHGTENSPLHF. In DNA form, the CDR3 reads TGTGCCAGCAGCCTACACGGGACAGAAAATTCACCCCTCCACTTT.

The table lists this clone with a count of one. The chain is built from TRBV4-3 and TRBJ1-2, with TRBD1 matching over 9 bases. V was clipped by 4 bases and J by 7 bases; unmatched bases: 13. The length of the CDR3 is 16 residues. Germline values: CDR1 LGHNA, CDR2 YSLEER. The CDR3 DNA follows: TGCGCCAGCAGCCGTGTACAGGGGGCGAAGTCTGGTGGCTACACCTTC. It translates to CASSRVQGAKSGGYTF.

CDR3 in DNA: TGTGCCAGCAGCTCCTGGGGGGCAGACAATGAGCAGTTCTTC. Protein sequence: CASSSWGADNEQFF. This rearrangement joins TRBV5-4 to TRBJ2-1; D may correspond to TRBD1 or TRBD2 (6 bases each). Germline lookup yields CDR1 SGHNT and CDR2 YYREEE (reference sequence). The CDR3 length is 14 residues. V was cut by 3 bases and J by 5 bases, with 12 bases left in between.

The chain employs TRBV7-9 and TRBJ2-5; D possibly uses TRBD1 or TRBD2 (5 bases each). This CDR3 region has 15 residues. V gave up 0 bases and J gave up 5 bases, with 13 bases separating them. CDR1 and CDR2 (germline): SEHNR, FQNEAQ (reference sequence). DNA for the CDR3: TGTGCCAGCAGCTTAGCCGGGACCCTCGGGGAGACCCAGTACTTC. This gives the protein CASSLAGTLGETQYF.

This clone appeared a single time. The chain recombines TRBV9 with TRBJ1-1; no reliable D call. Germline V lookup: CDR1 SGDLS, CDR2 YYNGEE. The CDR3 extends over 13 amino acids. Trimming stripped 0 bases from V and 3 bases from J, with 6 bases between. CDR3 region: CASSVAAHTEAFF. CDR3 coding DNA: TGTGCCAGCAGCGTAGCAGCCCACACTGAAGCTTTCTTT.

The table lists this clone with a count of one. The chain carries TRBV7-2 and TRBJ2-7; 10 nucleotides match TRBD1. V lost 1 base and J lost 4; bases outside the gene matches: 1. Germline V gene data show CDR1 as SGHTA and CDR2 as FQGNSA. The CDR3 length is 14 residues. The CDR3: CASSLGQGAYEQYF. The CDR3 DNA is TGTGCCAGCAGCTTAGGACAGGGGGCGTACGAGCAGTACTTC.

The genes are TRBV30 and TRBJ1-5, with 8 bases lining up with TRBD1. Germline lookup yields CDR1 GTSNPN and CDR2 SVGIG (reference sequence). J was trimmed by 1 base and V by 5 bases; bases with no gene match: 4. The CDR3 runs to 14 residues. CDR3 DNA sequence: TGTGCCTGGGGACAGGGATACAGCAATCAGCCCCAGCATTTT. As protein: CAWGQGYSNQPQHF.